A single TCR beta chain is shown here with its context. Its antigen is currently unknown. This entry belongs to a study of cytomegalovirus exposure and HLA in healthy donors. The germline V gene has CDR1 SGHVS and CDR2 FNYEAQ. This CDR3 spans 15 amino acids. V dropped 1 base and J dropped 1 base, with 11 bases sitting between them. Whole-study findings and limits: Indistinguishable V segments such as TRBV6-2 and TRBV6-3 were excluded. V- and J-gene trimming of TCR beta was linked (in a later analysis) to a missense DCLRE1C variant.

Amplification used 60 Vbeta primers and 13 Jbeta primers. The authors' processing: An analysis that came later counted tens of millions of unique TCR beta chains, approximately 10 million shared. Clones were read by immunoSEQ multiplex PCR, and TCRdb kept only the in-frame ones, dropping some. V, J and clone size are those of that table, while D and trimming were read from the DNA. The sample contains 100,000 to 150,000 clones, around 80% of which appear only once. This TCR derives from a man aged 30-40 years in good health and CMV-seropositive. The chain uses TRBV7-6 and TRBJ2-7, with a weak D call TRBD1 (6 bases). Sample: PBMCs. CDR3 coding DNA: TGTGCCAGCAGCTTAGGTCAGGGGCGATCCTACGAGCAGTACTTC. Protein sequence: CASSLGQGRSYEQYF. Supplemented by reference TRBV7-6 and TRBJ2-7, the full variable domain reads GAGVSQSPRYKVTKRGQDVALRCDPISGHVSLYWYRQALGQGPEFLTYFNYEAQQDKSGLPNDRFSAERPEGSISTLTIQRTEQRDSAMYRCASSLGQGRSYEQYFGPGTRLTVT.